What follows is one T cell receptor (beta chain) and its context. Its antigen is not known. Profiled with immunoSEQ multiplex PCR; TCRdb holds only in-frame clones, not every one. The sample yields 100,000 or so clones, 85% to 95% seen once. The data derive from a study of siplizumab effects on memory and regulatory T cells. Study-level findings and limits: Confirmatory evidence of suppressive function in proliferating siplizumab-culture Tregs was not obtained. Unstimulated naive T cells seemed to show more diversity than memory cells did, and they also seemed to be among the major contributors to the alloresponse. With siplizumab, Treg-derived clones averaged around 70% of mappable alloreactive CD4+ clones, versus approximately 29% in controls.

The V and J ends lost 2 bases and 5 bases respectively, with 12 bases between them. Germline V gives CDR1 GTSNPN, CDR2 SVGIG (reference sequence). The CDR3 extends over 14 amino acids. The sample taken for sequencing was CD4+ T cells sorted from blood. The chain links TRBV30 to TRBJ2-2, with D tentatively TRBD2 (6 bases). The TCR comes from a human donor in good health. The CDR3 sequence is CAWSIGLSTGELFF. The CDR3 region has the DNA TGTGCCTGGAGTATTGGACTATCTACCGGGGAGCTGTTTTTT.